This TCR beta chain appears in the sequencing data of a study of shared clonotypes between healthy human individuals. There are a few counts of this clone. Profiled with immunoSEQ multiplex PCR; TCRdb holds only in-frame clones, not every one. The sample gives around 1.1 million clones, 70% to 80% of which show up once; 0.61% is in the top ten. The CDR3 has 11 residues. This clonotype was sampled from a man in his late teens or twenties in good health. Some clones in this sample may be carry-over from other donors' samples. The rearrangement uses TRBV21-1 and TRBJ1-5. TRBV21-1 is designated a pseudogene. The material sequenced was memory CD4+ T cells from PBMCs. Subset denoted: CD45RA-negative fraction. The CDR3, as DNA: TGTGCCAACATTCTCGGCCAGCCCCAGCATTTT. This encodes CANILGQPQHF.